This TCR beta chain was captured by sequencing in a study of CD8+ T cells in alopecia areata. Overall study findings and caveats: Lesional scalp, especially alopecia totalis/universalis, showed higher clonality than normal scalp. Given one nonresponder, whether baseline CD8+ expansion relates to response remains uncertain. Possibly because of HLA-related factors, TCR sharing was less clear across patients than in mice.

In each case, RNA was isolated and then reverse transcribed into cDNA as the sequencing template. The table came from immunoSEQ multiplex PCR; TCRdb's copy has only in-frame clones and leaves some out. This repertoire shows roughly 190,000 clones, more than 55% found once; its top ten account for about 1.3%. This clone was recorded a few times. Its target is not known. This CDR3 region has 14 residues. The germline CDR1 and CDR2 sequences are SQVTM and ANQGSEA. V lost 8 bases to trimming and J lost 5 bases, with 19 bases between them. Treatment: oral pan-JAK inhibitor, 5-10 mg twice daily. Collected material from alopecia areata patients comprised lesional scalp punch biopsies and peripheral blood.

The chain carries TRBV29-1 and TRBJ2-1; D may be TRBD2 (6 bases). The sequence derives from a human donor with alopecia areata. Here the sequenced sample was CD4+ T cells sorted from blood, taken at approximately week 49, from a patient treated with tofacitinib. CDR3 nucleotides: TGCAGCTCCCAACTAGGAGGGAGAAACAATGAGCAGTTCTTC. As protein: CSSQLGGRNNEQFF.